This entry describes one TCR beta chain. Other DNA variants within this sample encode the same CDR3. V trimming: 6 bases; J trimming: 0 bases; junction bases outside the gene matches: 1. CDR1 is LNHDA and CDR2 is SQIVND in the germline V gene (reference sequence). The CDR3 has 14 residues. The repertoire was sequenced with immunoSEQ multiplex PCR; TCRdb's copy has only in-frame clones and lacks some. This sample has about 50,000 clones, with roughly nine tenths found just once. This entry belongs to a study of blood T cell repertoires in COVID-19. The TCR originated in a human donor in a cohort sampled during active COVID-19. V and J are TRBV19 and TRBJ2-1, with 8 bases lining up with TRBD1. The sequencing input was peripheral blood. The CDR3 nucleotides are TGTGCCAGTAGAGGACAGGGCTCCTACAATGAGCAGTTCTTC. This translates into CASRGQGSYNEQFF.